Shown below are 31 T cell receptor beta chains from a single sample sequenced in a study of vaccination and CD4 T cells after COVID-19. The study sequenced cultured CD4+ T cell DNA using the Oncomine TCR Beta short-read assay. TCRdb reprocessed the PCR reads via MiXCR and lists one record per CDR3 protein. The table lists some 11,000 distinct CDR3 sequences, 55% to 80% of them singletons. The sample's treatment: approximately 11-day PBMC culture with coronavirus spike peptide pools or control peptides (ViraFEST assay). These TCRs are of unknown antigen specificity. The sample consisted of CD4+ T cells from blood, cultured in vitro, taken before SARS-CoV-2 vaccination. Receptors were obtained from a human donor who had recovered from COVID-19.

This clonotype was counted only a few times. This chain uses TRBV20-1 with TRBJ2-4; 7 nucleotides align to TRBD2. The germline CDR1 and CDR2 sequences are DFQATT and SNEGSKA (reference sequence). The CDR3 has 15 amino acids. The chain's CDR3 is CRVRGGSLGKNIQYF. The CDR3, as DNA: TGCCGAGTCCGTGGCGGGAGTCTTGGCAAAAACATTCAGTACTTC.

This clonotype was counted a few times. The CDR3 sequence is CSARDGTALIYGYTF. The CDR3 coding sequence is TGCAGTGCTAGAGACGGGACAGCACTAATCTATGGCTACACCTTC. This chain uses TRBV20-1 with TRBJ1-2; 7 bases line up with TRBD1. The CDR3 loop spans 15 amino acids. V shed 0 bases, J shed 4 bases, and the junction held 8 bases outside the gene matches. Germline V gene data show CDR1 as DFQATT and CDR2 as SNEGSKA (reference sequence).

This clonotype appeared once. The rearrangement links TRBV24-1 to TRBJ1-5; 7 bases fit TRBD1. CDR1 and CDR2 from the germline V gene are KGHDR and SFDVKD. Trimming cost V 9 bases and J 0 bases; bases outside gene matches: 7. This CDR3 comprises 15 residues. CDR3 bases: TGTGCCACCCGGGACAGAAGTGATAGCAATCAGCCCCAGCATTTT. Amino acids: CATRDRSDSNQPQHF.

V and J are TRBV3-1 and TRBJ1-1; 10 bases are a match to TRBD1. The CDR3 has 14 residues. V lost 4 bases and J lost 9; bases outside the gene matches: 8. Looked up from germline, CDR1 is LGHDT and CDR2 is YNNKEL (reference sequence). CDR3 in amino acids: CASSRDRGIQKAFF. Written as DNA, the CDR3 is TGTGCCAGCAGCCGGGACAGGGGAATTCAGAAAGCTTTCTTT.

This chain links TRBV20-1 with TRBJ2-2; D is unresolved. Per the germline V gene, CDR1 is DFQATT and CDR2 is SNEGSKA (reference sequence). CDR3 length: 13 amino acids. Trimming removed 5 bases from V and 4 bases from J, with 11 bases in between. The CDR3 DNA reads as TGCAGTGCTCCACATAAAGGCACCGGGGAGCTGTTTTTT. Protein sequence: CSAPHKGTGELFF.

This clonotype was seen a handful of times. The chain employs TRBV6-1 and TRBJ2-7; D perhaps matches TRBD2 (6 bases). CDR1 and CDR2 (germline): MNHNS, SASEGT. The CDR3 consists of 14 residues. The germline V and J ends were trimmed by 3 bases and 3 bases, with 12 bases remaining between them. The chain's CDR3 is CASSDPGGRYEQYF. CDR3 nucleotide sequence: TGTGCCAGCAGTGACCCCGGGGGTCGCTACGAGCAGTACTTC.

The chain is built from TRBV4-1 and TRBJ2-7, with 14 bases fitting TRBD2. Germline assignment: CDR1 MGHRA and CDR2 YSYEKL. V gave up 8 bases and J gave up 5 bases; unmatched junction bases: 5. The CDR3 spans 14 residues. CDR3 sequence reads: CASAGGLAGDEQYF. CDR3 bases: TGCGCCAGCGCCGGGGGACTAGCGGGAGACGAGCAGTACTTC.

The rearrangement links TRBV7-9 to TRBJ2-2, with 12 bases aligning to TRBD2. The CDR3 extends over 18 amino acids. The V and J ends lost 3 bases and 4 bases, in that order; junction bases with no gene match: 9. Germline lookup yields CDR1 SEHNR and CDR2 FQNEAQ (reference sequence). The CDR3: CASSFGTSGFGVTGELFF. CDR3 in DNA: TGTGCCAGCAGCTTTGGGACTAGCGGGTTCGGAGTCACCGGGGAGCTGTTTTTT.

The rearrangement uses TRBV6-1 and TRBJ1-5, with no clear D. Germline V CDR1 and CDR2: MNHNS, SASEGT. This CDR3 is 15 amino acids long. V lost 5 bases, J lost 1 base, and 12 bases lay in between. The CDR3, as DNA: TGTGCCAGCAGTCAAGGGTCGACGAGCAATCAGCCCCAGCATTTT. The encoded protein is CASSQGSTSNQPQHF.

This clonotype showed up just a few times. The J gene is TRBJ1-1, the V gene TRBV2; D unclear. Germline CDR1 SNHLY, CDR2 FYNNEI. There are 13 residues in the CDR3. V was shortened by 6 bases and J by 0 bases, with 8 bases between the two germline ends. DNA for the CDR3: TGTGCCAGCAGCCAGTTCCTGAACACTGAAGCTTTCTTT. Its translation is CASSQFLNTEAFF. The full variable domain, in which reference TRBV2 and TRBJ1-1 provide the parts outside the CDR3, is EPEVTQTPSHQVTQMGQEVILRCVPISNHLYFYWYRQILGQKVEFLVSFYNNEISEKSEIFDDQFSVERPDGSNFTLKIRSTKLEDSAMYFCASSQFLNTEAFFGQGTRLTVV.

The V gene is TRBV27, the J gene TRBJ1-3; 8 positions agree with TRBD1. CDR3 length: 19 residues. CDR1 and CDR2 from the germline V gene are MNHEY and SMNVEV (reference sequence). Trimming removed 0 bases from V and 0 bases from J; junction bases left unmatched: 10. The CDR3 spells CASSLSPGGQGSSGNTIYF. CDR3 DNA: TGTGCCAGCAGTTTATCCCCAGGAGGACAGGGAAGCTCTGGAAACACCATATATTTT.

The chain is built from TRBV19 and TRBJ1-1, with 8 bases matching TRBD1. The CDR3 totals 16 residues. Germline assignment: CDR1 LNHDA and CDR2 SQIVND (reference sequence). V was pared by 5 bases and J by 0 bases, with 8 bases of the junction left unmatched. The CDR3 nucleotides read TGTGCCAGTAGTCCGAGACAGGGGCGTATGAACACTGAAGCTTTCTTT. Translation gives CASSPRQGRMNTEAFF.

This clonotype was picked up a small number of times. The chain recombines TRBV7-2 with TRBJ1-6; D is uncertain. The CDR3 sequence is 17 residues long. V lost 6 bases to trimming and J lost 10 bases, with 25 bases between them. Germline V gene sequence: CDR1 SGHTA, CDR2 FQGNSA. The CDR3 loop reads CASSPSYLRVPQSPLHF. The CDR3 nucleotides are TGTGCCAGCAGTCCGTCCTATTTAAGGGTCCCTCAGTCACCCCTCCACTTT.

The rearrangement joins TRBV7-8 to TRBJ1-1; D is undetermined. With 4 bases removed from V and 3 bases from J, the gap between germline ends came to 12 bases. The CDR3 consists of 14 residues. Per germline, CDR1 SGHVS and CDR2 FQNEAQ. The CDR3 DNA reads TGTGCCAGCAGCTCTACGAGAAAGGACACTGAAGCTTTCTTT. It is translated as CASSSTRKDTEAFF.

The chain has TRBV11-2 and TRBJ2-6; 9 bases align to TRBD1. V gave up 5 bases and J gave up 4 bases; unmatched junction bases: 9. CDR3 length equals 17 residues. CDR1 SGHAT and CDR2 FQNNGV come from the germline V gene. The CDR3 spells CASSPGTGRPGANVLTF. In nucleotides, the CDR3 is TGTGCCAGCAGCCCAGGGACAGGGAGACCCGGGGCCAACGTCCTGACTTTC.

The gene calls are TRBV20-1 and TRBJ1-1; 7 bases are shared with TRBD1. The J segment lost 4 bases and the V segment lost 6 bases, leaving 14 bases of the junction unmatched. Germline CDR1 DFQATT, CDR2 SNEGSKA (reference sequence). This CDR3 has 15 amino acids. As DNA, the CDR3 is TGCAGTGCGCCCGGAAGTGGACAGGCCAGCACTGAAGCTTTCTTT. It encodes CSAPGSGQASTEAFF.

This clonotype showed up just a few times. The genes are TRBV6-2 or TRBV6-3 and TRBJ2-5; D gene unclear. Germline V gene sequence: CDR1 MNHEY, CDR2 SVGEGT. Between the trimmed V and J ends, which lost 8 bases and 1 base, there was a span of 11 bases. The CDR3 has 13 residues. CDR3 loop: CASRVSGQETQYF. CDR3 coding DNA: TGTGCCAGCCGCGTCTCGGGCCAAGAGACCCAGTACTTC.

The rearrangement joins TRBV28 to TRBJ2-2; TRBD1 matches 8 bases. Germline V CDR1 and CDR2: MDHEN, SYDVKM. This CDR3 contains 16 residues. J lost 7 bases, V lost 5 bases, and 12 bases had no gene match. The CDR3 region is CASSETRGRFGGELFF. CDR3 coding DNA: TGTGCCAGCAGTGAGACCAGGGGGCGCTTTGGCGGGGAGCTGTTTTTT.

V usage is TRBV20-1 and J usage is TRBJ1-5; D unclear. The V end lost 3 bases, the J end lost 2 bases, and 11 bases lay between the germline ends. Looked up from germline, CDR1 is DFQATT and CDR2 is SNEGSKA (reference sequence). The CDR3 loop spans 14 amino acids. CDR3 in DNA: TGCAGTGCTAGTTCTGGGGTAGGCAATCAGCCCCAGCATTTT. This gives the protein CSASSGVGNQPQHF.

V is TRBV2 and J is TRBJ2-7, with TRBD1 as a possible D gene (6 bases). The germline CDR1 and CDR2 sequences are SNHLY and FYNNEI. The CDR3 is 12 amino acids. The ends were cut back, 6 bases at V and 3 bases at J, with 9 bases in the middle. The CDR3 is CASSVQGYEQYF. CDR3 in DNA: TGTGCCAGCAGCGTACAGGGCTACGAGCAGTACTTC.

The rearrangement links TRBV11-3 to TRBJ1-3, with unresolved D. The CDR3 is 13 residues long. Germline values: CDR1 SGHNT, CDR2 YENEEA. The V gene lost 5 bases and the J gene lost 4 bases, with 9 bases spanning the gap. CDR3 protein: CASSGNLGNTIYF. CDR3 sequence (DNA): TGTGCCAGCAGCGGAAATTTAGGAAACACCATATATTTT.

CDR3 residues: CASSLGIGTDTQYF. The CDR3 DNA follows: TGTGCCAGCAGCTTAGGGATCGGCACAGATACGCAGTATTTT. This chain uses TRBV7-2 with TRBJ2-3; no clear D. This CDR3 region has 14 residues. The V gene lost 1 base and the J gene lost 1 base, with 6 bases spanning the gap. Germline V lookup: CDR1 SGHTA, CDR2 FQGNSA. The full variable domain, its missing parts supplied by reference TRBV7-2 and TRBJ2-3, is GAGVSQSPSNKVTEKGKDVELRCDPISGHTALYWYRQSLGQGLEFLIYFQGNSAPDKSGLPSDRFSAERTGGSVSTLTIQRTQQEDSAVYLCASSLGIGTDTQYFGPGTRLTVL.

This clonotype was seen only a few times. The chain employs TRBV7-9 and TRBJ2-3, with 8 bases identical to TRBD2. The CDR3 consists of 13 residues. Losses at the gene ends were 2 bases for V and 5 bases for J; bases not matched to a gene: 0. Germline CDR1 and CDR2: SEHNR and FQNEAQ (reference sequence). The CDR3 DNA reads TGTGCCAGCAGCTTACTAGCGGGAGATACGCAGTATTTT. This codes for CASSLLAGDTQYF. Complete variable domain (other parts from reference TRBV7-9 and TRBJ2-3): DTGVSQNPRHKITKRGQNVTFRCDPISEHNRLYWYRQTLGQGPEFLTYFQNEAQLEKSRLLSDRFSAERPKGSFSTLEIQRTEQGDSAMYLCASSLLAGDTQYFGPGTRLTVL.

V gene TRBV2 combines with J gene TRBJ2-4; tentative D call: TRBD2 (5 bases). The V gene lost 5 bases and the J gene lost 9 bases, with 23 bases spanning the gap. Germline loops: CDR1 SNHLY, CDR2 FYNNEI. This CDR3 has 16 residues. The CDR3 loop reads CASSPEGLSPGSIQYF. In DNA form, the CDR3 reads TGTGCCAGCAGTCCTGAAGGACTTTCGCCGGGGAGCATTCAGTACTTC.

J is TRBJ1-1 and V is TRBV19; D unresolved. The CDR3 has 13 residues. V was shortened by 5 bases and J by 7 bases, with 14 bases between the two germline ends. Germline V CDR1 and CDR2: LNHDA, SQIVND (reference sequence). The CDR3 protein is CASSPQEPLEAFF. The CDR3 DNA follows: TGTGCCAGTAGTCCCCAGGAGCCCCTTGAAGCTTTCTTT.

This chain connects TRBV28 to TRBJ1-2; D might be TRBD1 (5 bases). Trimming left V 8 bases short and J 5 bases short, with 21 bases between. The CDR3 covers 15 residues. Germline V gene lookup returns CDR1 MDHEN and CDR2 SYDVKM. The CDR3 sequence is CASWTWAPRAYGYTF. The CDR3 nucleotides are TGTGCCAGCTGGACATGGGCACCTCGAGCTTATGGCTACACCTTC.

The chain couples TRBV27 to TRBJ1-4; D is uncertain. Germline lookup yields CDR1 MNHEY and CDR2 SMNVEV (reference sequence). Trimming left V 2 bases short and J 8 bases short, with 9 bases between. This CDR3 comprises 13 residues. The CDR3 protein is CASSLGSREKLFF. CDR3 sequence (DNA): TGTGCCAGCAGTTTAGGCAGTCGGGAAAAACTGTTTTTT.

CDR3 sequence: CASSVTGTGGVGYTF. The CDR3 nucleotides are TGTGCCAGCAGCGTTACCGGGACAGGGGGCGTAGGCTACACCTTC. The gene calls are TRBV6-1 and TRBJ1-2, with TRBD1 identical over 12 bases. J gave up 8 bases and V 6 bases, and 10 bases lay outside the gene matches. Germline lookup yields CDR1 MNHNS and CDR2 SASEGT. The CDR3 is made up of 15 amino acids.

This sequence joins TRBV7-8 and TRBJ2-1; D is unclear. The V end was cut by 4 bases, the J end by 6 bases, with 10 bases between. Germline V gene lookup returns CDR1 SGHVS and CDR2 FQNEAQ. The CDR3 has 13 residues. The CDR3 nucleotides read TGTGCCAGCAGCTCCGGGTTTCGCAATGAGCAGTTCTTC. It codes for CASSSGFRNEQFF.

The genes are TRBV20-1 and TRBJ2-7, with D unresolved. Trimming removed 4 bases at V and 0 bases at J, with 7 bases between. Germline values: CDR1 DFQATT, CDR2 SNEGSKA (reference sequence). The CDR3 has 12 amino acids. The CDR3 nucleotides read TGCAGTGCTAACACAGCCTCCTACGAGCAGTACTTC. It translates to CSANTASYEQYF.

The chain has TRBV6-1 and TRBJ1-2; D remains unclear. Deletions cut 1 base from V and 3 bases from J, with 3 bases between. The CDR3 length is 12 residues. In germline, CDR1 is MNHNS, CDR2 SASEGT. In nucleotides, the CDR3 is TGTGCCAGCAGTGAAGGGGACTATGGCTACACCTTC. Protein sequence: CASSEGDYGYTF.